What follows describes a single T cell receptor (beta chain). The antigen remains unidentified. This entry belongs to a study of T cell responses to AZD1222 COVID-19 vaccine. Study background: Second-dose intervals near 4 or 12 weeks were combined. Findings and caveats of the study: Clonal diversity was possibly underestimated, and the donors were mostly white British, with more females. Close to half of all spike-specific TCRs reportedly target regions of the variants that are unmutated.

TCRdb's copy holds only in-frame clones and misses some; the assay was immunoSEQ multiplex PCR. The sample lists 180,000 or so clones, roughly 93% occurring once. V lost 6 bases and J lost 6, with 14 bases in between. Germline V lookup: CDR1 MNHEY, CDR2 SVGAGI. The CDR3 length is 13 residues. The TCR originated in an adult in good health. Specimen: peripheral blood, collected on day 0 of AZD1222 vaccination. V usage is TRBV6-5 and J usage is TRBJ1-1; perhaps TRBD1 as D (5 bases). CDR3 coding DNA: TGTGCCAGCAGCCTGCGGCAGGGCCCTGAAGCTTTCTTT. This codes for CASSLRQGPEAFF.